This T cell receptor beta chain was found in a study of blood T cell repertoires in COVID-19. Measured with immunoSEQ multiplex PCR; TCRdb has only the in-frame clones, and not every one. The repertoire consists of 250,000 to 350,000 clones, with about nine tenths occurring once and the leading ten covering about 3%. The junction had 11 bases not matched to a gene; V was cut back by 9 bases and J by 4 bases. The CDR3 contains 14 residues. Germline CDR1 and CDR2: LNHDA and SQIVND (reference sequence). Input material: PBMCs or T cells enriched from blood (not recorded which). J is TRBJ1-2 and V is TRBV19; 7 nucleotides align to TRBD1. This TCR derives from a woman aged 50 to 60 who had recovered from COVID-19. As DNA, the CDR3 is TGTGCCAGCGATATCCGACAGGGTGGCTATGGCTACACCTTC. It yields the protein CASDIRQGGYGYTF.